This T cell receptor beta chain was recovered during a study of T cell responses to AZD1222 COVID-19 vaccine. On this clone: What it binds is unknown.

Broader study findings: The study reported that nearly half of spike-specific TCRs target unmutated variant regions. White British ancestry dominated among donors, who included more females, and clonal diversity was possibly underestimated. Baseline antibody screening turned up just a handful of seropositive AZD1222 recipients.

Libraries were prepared by immunoSEQ multiplex PCR; TCRdb keeps only in-frame clonotypes and omits some of them. The sample lists roughly 100,000 clones, 90% occurring once. Germline lookup yields CDR1 GTSNPN and CDR2 SVGIG (reference sequence). This CDR3 has 12 amino acids. V lost 0 bases and J 8 bases, leaving 10 bases between the germline ends. The chain has TRBV30 and TRBJ1-2; D gene ambiguous. The origin of this receptor is an adult who received the AZD1222 COVID-19 vaccine. The specimen comprised peripheral blood, sampled 28 days after the second AZD1222 dose. The CDR3 DNA reads as TGTGCCTGGAGTGTACCCCTAGGCGGCTACACCTTC. It encodes CAWSVPLGGYTF.